This T cell receptor (beta chain) appears in the sequencing data of a study of cytomegalovirus exposure and HLA in healthy donors. J gave up 2 bases and V 10 bases, and 5 bases lay outside the gene matches. Germline values: CDR1 MGHDK, CDR2 SYGVNS. The CDR3 totals 12 residues. The PCR ran on 60 Vbeta and 13 Jbeta primers. The method was immunoSEQ multiplex PCR; TCRdb's version includes in-frame clones alone and lacks a portion of them. In the table there are under 200,000 clones, roughly 76% of which are singletons. The chain links TRBV25-1 to TRBJ2-7; TRBD1 matches 7 bases. This clonotype was obtained from a male donor in good health and CMV-seronegative. Sequencing was done on a sample of PBMCs. CDR3 amino acids: CATADRTYEQYF. The CDR3 DNA is TGTGCCACCGCGGACAGGACCTACGAGCAGTACTTC.